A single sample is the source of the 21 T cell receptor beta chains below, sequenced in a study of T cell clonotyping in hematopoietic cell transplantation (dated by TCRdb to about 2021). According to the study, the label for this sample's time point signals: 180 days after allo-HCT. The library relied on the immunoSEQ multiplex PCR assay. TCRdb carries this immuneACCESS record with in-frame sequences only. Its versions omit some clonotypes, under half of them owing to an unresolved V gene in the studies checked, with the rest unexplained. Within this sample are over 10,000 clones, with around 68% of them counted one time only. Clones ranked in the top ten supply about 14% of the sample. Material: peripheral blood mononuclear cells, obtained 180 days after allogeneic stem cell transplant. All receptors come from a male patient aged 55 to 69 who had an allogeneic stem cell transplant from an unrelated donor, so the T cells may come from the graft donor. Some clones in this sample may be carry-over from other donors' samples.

This CDR3 reads CASSDERSNSPLHF. As DNA, the CDR3 is TGTGCCAGCAGTGATGAACGTTCGAATTCACCCCTCCACTTT. The chain employs TRBV2 and TRBJ1-6; D ambiguous. The V and J ends lost 3 bases and 7 bases respectively, with 10 bases between them. The CDR3 contains 14 residues. Per germline, CDR1 SNHLY and CDR2 FYNNEI.

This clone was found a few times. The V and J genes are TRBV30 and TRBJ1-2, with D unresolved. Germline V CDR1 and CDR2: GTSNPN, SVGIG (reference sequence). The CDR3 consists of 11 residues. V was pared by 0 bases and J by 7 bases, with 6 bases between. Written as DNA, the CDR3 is TGTGCCTGGAGTGTACAGATTGGCTACACCTTC. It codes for CAWSVQIGYTF. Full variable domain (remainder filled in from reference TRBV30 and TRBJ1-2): SQTIHQWPATLVQPVGSPLSLECTVEGTSNPNLYWYRQAAGRGLQLLFYSVGIGQISSEVPQNLSASRPQDRQFILSSKKLLLSDSGFYLCAWSVQIGYTFGSGTRLTVV.

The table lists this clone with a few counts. Here the CDR3 DNA reads TGTGCCAGCAGCTTAGACCACGGCAGGGCCAATTCACCCCTCCACTTT. Translation gives CASSLDHGRANSPLHF. This chain uses TRBV7-9 with TRBJ1-6, with a possible D match to TRBD1 (5 bases). With 1 base removed from V and 7 bases from J, the gap between germline ends came to 14 bases. The germline CDR1 and CDR2 sequences are SEHNR and FQNEAQ (reference sequence). This CDR3 comprises 16 residues. Full variable domain (outside the CDR3, taken from reference TRBV7-9 and TRBJ1-6): DTGVSQNPRHKITKRGQNVTFRCDPISEHNRLYWYRQTLGQGPEFLTYFQNEAQLEKSRLLSDRFSAERPKGSFSTLEIQRTEQGDSAMYLCASSLDHGRANSPLHFGNGTRLTVT.

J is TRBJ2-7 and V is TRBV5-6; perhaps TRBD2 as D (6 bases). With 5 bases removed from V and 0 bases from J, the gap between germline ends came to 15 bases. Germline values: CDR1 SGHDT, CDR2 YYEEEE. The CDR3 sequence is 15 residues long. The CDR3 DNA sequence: TGTGCCAGCAGGCGTCGGGGCGGGATCTCCTACGAGCAGTACTTC. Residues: CASRRRGGISYEQYF.

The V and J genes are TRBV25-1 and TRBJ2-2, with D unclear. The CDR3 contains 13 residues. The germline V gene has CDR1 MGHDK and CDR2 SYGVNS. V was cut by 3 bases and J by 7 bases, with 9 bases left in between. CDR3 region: CASSDPGSGELFF. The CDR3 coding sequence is TGTGCCAGCAGTGATCCTGGTAGCGGGGAGCTGTTTTTT.

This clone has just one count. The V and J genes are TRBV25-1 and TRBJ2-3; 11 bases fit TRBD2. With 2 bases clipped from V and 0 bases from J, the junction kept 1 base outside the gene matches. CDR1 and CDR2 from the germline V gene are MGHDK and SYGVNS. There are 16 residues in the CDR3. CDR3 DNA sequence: TGTGCCAGCAGTGAAACTAGCGGGGGAAGCACAGATACGCAGTATTTT. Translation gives CASSETSGGSTDTQYF. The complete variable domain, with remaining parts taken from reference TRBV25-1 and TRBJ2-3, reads EADIYQTPRYLVIGTGKKITLECSQTMGHDKMYWYQQDPGMELHLIHYSYGVNSTEKGDLSSESTVSRIRTEHFPLTLESARPSHTSQYLCASSETSGGSTDTQYFGPGTRLTVL.

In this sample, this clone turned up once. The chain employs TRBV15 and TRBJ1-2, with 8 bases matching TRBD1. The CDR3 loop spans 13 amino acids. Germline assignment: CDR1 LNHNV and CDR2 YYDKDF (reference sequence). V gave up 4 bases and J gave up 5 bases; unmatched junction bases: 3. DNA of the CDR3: TGTGCCACCAGCACAGGACAGGGATATGGCTACACCTTC. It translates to CATSTGQGYGYTF.

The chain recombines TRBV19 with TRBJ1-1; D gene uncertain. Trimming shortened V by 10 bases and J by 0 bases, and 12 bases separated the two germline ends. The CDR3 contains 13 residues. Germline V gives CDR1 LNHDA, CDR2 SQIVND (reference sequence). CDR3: CATTFTLNTEAFF. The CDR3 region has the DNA TGTGCCACCACATTTACCCTGAACACTGAAGCTTTCTTT.

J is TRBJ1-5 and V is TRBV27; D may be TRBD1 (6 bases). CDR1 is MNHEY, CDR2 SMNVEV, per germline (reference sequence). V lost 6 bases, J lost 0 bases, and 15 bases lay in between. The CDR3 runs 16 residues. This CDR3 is CASSPGSGDSNQPQHF. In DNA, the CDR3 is TGTGCCAGCAGCCCGGGGTCAGGGGATAGCAATCAGCCCCAGCATTTT.

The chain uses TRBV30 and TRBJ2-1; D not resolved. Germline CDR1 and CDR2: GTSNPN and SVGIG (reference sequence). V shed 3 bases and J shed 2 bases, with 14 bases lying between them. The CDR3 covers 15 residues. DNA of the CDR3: TGTGCCTGGAGAAGCAAATCGGGCACCTACAATGAGCAGTTCTTC. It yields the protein CAWRSKSGTYNEQFF.

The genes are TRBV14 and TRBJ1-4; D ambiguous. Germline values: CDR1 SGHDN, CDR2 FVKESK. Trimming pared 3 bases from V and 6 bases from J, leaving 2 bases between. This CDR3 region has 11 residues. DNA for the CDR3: TGTGCCAGCAGCCAGTATGAAAAACTGTTTTTT. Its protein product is CASSQYEKLFF. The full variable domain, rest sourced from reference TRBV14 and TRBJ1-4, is EAGVTQFPSHSVIEKGQTVTLRCDPISGHDNLYWYRRVMGKEIKFLLHFVKESKQDESGMPNNRFLAERTGGTYSTLKVQPAELEDSGVYFCASSQYEKLFFGSGTQLSVL.

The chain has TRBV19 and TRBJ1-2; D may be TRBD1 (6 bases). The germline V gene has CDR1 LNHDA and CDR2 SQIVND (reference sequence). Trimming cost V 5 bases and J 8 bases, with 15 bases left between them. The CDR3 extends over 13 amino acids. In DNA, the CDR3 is TGTGCCAGTAGTCTAGGACAGTTGGTGGGCTACACCTTC. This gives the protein CASSLGQLVGYTF.

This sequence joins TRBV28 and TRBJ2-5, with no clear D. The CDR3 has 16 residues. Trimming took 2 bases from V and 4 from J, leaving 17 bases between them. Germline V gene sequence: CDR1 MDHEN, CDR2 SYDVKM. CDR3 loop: CASSLGPGLAAETQYF. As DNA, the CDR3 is TGTGCCAGCAGTTTAGGACCGGGCCTTGCGGCAGAGACCCAGTACTTC.

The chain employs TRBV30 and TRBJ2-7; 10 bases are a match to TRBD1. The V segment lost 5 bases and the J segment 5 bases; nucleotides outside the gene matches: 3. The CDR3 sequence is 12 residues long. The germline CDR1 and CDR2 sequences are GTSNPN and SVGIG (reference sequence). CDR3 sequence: CAWGQGDDEQYF. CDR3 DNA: TGTGCCTGGGGACAGGGGGACGACGAGCAGTACTTC.

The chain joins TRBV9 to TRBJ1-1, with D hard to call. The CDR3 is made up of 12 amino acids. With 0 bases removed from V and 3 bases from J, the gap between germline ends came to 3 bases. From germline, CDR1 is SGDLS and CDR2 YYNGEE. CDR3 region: CASSVGDTEAFF. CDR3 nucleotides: TGTGCCAGCAGCGTAGGAGACACTGAAGCTTTCTTT.

The CDR3, as DNA: TGTGCCAGCAGCTTAGGGTTGGGGGACCTCGCTAACTATGGCTACACCTTC. It encodes CASSLGLGDLANYGYTF. The J gene is TRBJ1-2, the V gene TRBV7-9, with D tentatively TRBD1 (5 bases). Germline lookup yields CDR1 SEHNR and CDR2 FQNEAQ (reference sequence). This CDR3 spans 17 amino acids. V shed 1 base and J shed 0 bases, with 15 bases lying between them.

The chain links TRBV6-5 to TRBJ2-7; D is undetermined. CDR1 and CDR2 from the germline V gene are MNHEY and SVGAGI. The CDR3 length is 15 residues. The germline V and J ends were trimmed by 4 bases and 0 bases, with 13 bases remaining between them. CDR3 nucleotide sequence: TGTGCCAGCAGTTTGGAACCGGGCTACTCCTACGAGCAGTACTTC. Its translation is CASSLEPGYSYEQYF.

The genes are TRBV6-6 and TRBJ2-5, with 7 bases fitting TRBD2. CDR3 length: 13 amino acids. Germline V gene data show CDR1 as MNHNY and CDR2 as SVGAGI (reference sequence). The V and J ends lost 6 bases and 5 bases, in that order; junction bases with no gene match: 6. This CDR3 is CASSLGREETQYF. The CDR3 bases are TGTGCCAGCAGCTTAGGGCGGGAGGAGACCCAGTACTTC.

The chain's CDR3 is CSVRDRGDNEQFF. CDR3 nucleotides: TGCAGCGTTCGGGACAGGGGGGACAATGAGCAGTTCTTC. The gene calls are TRBV29-1 and TRBJ2-1; TRBD1 agrees at 11 bases. Germline values: CDR1 SQVTM, CDR2 ANQGSEA. V was clipped by 5 bases and J by 5 bases; unmatched bases: 2. The CDR3 sequence is 13 residues long.

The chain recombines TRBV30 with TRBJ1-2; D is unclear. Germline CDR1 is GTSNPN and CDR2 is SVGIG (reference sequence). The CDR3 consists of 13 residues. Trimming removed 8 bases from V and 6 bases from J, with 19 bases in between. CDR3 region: CAGRVWDRNGYTF. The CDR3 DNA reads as TGTGCCGGAAGGGTTTGGGATCGGAATGGCTACACCTTC.

CDR3 sequence reads: CASSVLTGNTGELFF. CDR3 DNA: TGTGCCAGCAGTGTACTGACCGGGAACACCGGGGAGCTGTTTTTT. The chain carries TRBV2 and TRBJ2-2; D is unclear. The CDR3 extends over 15 amino acids. Germline V CDR1 and CDR2: SNHLY, FYNNEI. Trimming removed 4 bases from V and 1 base from J, with 10 bases in between.